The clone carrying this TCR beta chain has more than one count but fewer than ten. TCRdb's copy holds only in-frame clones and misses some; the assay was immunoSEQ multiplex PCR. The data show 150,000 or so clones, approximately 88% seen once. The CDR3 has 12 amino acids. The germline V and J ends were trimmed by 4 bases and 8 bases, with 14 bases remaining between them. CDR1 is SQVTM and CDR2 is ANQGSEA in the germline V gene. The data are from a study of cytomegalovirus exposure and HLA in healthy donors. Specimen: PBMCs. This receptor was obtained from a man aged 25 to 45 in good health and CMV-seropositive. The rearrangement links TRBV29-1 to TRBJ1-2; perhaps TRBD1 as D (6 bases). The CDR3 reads CSVGQAGYGYTF. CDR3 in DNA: TGCAGCGTTGGACAGGCTGGGTACGGCTACACCTTC.